This T cell receptor beta chain is drawn from a study of circulating tumor DNA in untreated peripheral T-cell lymphoma. V was trimmed by 3 bases and J by 3 bases, leaving 2 bases between them. In germline, CDR1 is LNHDA, CDR2 SQIVND (reference sequence). This CDR3 is built from 11 residues. The repertoire was sequenced with immunoSEQ multiplex PCR; TCRdb's copy has only in-frame clones and lacks some. The data show almost 9,000 clones, 65% to 85% seen once. What was sequenced was tumor tissue. This receptor was taken from a human donor with peripheral T-cell lymphoma. The rearrangement joins TRBV19 to TRBJ2-5; D call uncertain. CDR3 sequence reads: CASSIEETQYF. CDR3 DNA sequence: TGTGCCAGTAGTATCGAAGAGACCCAGTACTTC.